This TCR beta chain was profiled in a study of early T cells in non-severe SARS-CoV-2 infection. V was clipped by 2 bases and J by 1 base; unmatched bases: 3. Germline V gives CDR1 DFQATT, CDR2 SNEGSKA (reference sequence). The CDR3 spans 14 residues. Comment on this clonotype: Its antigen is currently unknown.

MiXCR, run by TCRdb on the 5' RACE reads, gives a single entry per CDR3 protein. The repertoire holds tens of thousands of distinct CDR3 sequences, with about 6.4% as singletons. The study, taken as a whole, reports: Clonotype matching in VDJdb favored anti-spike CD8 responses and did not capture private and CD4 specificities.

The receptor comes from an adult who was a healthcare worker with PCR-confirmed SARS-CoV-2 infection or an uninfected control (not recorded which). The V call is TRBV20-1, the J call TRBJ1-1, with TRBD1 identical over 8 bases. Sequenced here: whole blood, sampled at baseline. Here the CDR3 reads CSARQGARNTEAFF. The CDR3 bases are TGCAGTGCTAGACAGGGGGCTAGGAACACTGAAGCTTTCTTT.